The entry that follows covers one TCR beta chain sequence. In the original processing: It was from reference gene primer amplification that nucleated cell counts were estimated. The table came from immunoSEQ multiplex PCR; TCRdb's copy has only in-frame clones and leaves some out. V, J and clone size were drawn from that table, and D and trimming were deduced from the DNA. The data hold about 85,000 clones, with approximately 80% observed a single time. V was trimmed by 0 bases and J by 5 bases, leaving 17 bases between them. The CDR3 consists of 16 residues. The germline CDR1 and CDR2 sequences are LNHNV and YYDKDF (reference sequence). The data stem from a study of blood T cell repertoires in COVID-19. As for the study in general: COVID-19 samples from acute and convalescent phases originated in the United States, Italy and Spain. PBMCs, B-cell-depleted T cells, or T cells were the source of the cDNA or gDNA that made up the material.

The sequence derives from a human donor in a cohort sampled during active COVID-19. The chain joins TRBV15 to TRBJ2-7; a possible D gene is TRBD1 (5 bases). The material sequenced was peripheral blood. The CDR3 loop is CATSRDPQGPTDEQYF. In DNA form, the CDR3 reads TGTGCCACCAGCAGAGATCCTCAGGGCCCAACCGACGAGCAGTACTTC.